This passage covers 2 T cell receptor beta chains from one sample sequenced in a study of shared clonotypes between healthy human individuals. Sequenced by immunoSEQ multiplex PCR; TCRdb stores in-frame clones only, minus some. The table records roughly 640,000 clones, under 80% of them present only once. The sequencing sample was made of memory CD4+ T cells sorted from blood. Subset: CD45RA-negative fraction. The receptors shown here come from a woman under 40 in good health.

V and J are TRBV11-2 and TRBJ1-3; D gene ambiguous. Deletions cut 4 bases from V and 4 bases from J, with 14 bases between. This CDR3 comprises 15 residues. Germline V gene lookup returns CDR1 SGHAT and CDR2 FQNNGV. The CDR3 DNA reads as TGTGCCAGCAGCTCAACCACTCGACCCGGAAACACCATATATTTT. Translating it yields CASSSTTRPGNTIYF.

A few counts support this clone. The genes are TRBV7-8 and TRBJ1-4; possibly TRBD1 for D (5 bases). The CDR3 contains 14 residues. From germline, CDR1 is SGHVS and CDR2 FQNEAQ. The V end was cut by 2 bases, the J end by 7 bases, with 11 bases between. The CDR3 protein is CASSLTLQGEKLFF. The CDR3 region has the DNA TGTGCCAGCAGCTTAACGCTGCAGGGTGAAAAACTGTTTTTT.